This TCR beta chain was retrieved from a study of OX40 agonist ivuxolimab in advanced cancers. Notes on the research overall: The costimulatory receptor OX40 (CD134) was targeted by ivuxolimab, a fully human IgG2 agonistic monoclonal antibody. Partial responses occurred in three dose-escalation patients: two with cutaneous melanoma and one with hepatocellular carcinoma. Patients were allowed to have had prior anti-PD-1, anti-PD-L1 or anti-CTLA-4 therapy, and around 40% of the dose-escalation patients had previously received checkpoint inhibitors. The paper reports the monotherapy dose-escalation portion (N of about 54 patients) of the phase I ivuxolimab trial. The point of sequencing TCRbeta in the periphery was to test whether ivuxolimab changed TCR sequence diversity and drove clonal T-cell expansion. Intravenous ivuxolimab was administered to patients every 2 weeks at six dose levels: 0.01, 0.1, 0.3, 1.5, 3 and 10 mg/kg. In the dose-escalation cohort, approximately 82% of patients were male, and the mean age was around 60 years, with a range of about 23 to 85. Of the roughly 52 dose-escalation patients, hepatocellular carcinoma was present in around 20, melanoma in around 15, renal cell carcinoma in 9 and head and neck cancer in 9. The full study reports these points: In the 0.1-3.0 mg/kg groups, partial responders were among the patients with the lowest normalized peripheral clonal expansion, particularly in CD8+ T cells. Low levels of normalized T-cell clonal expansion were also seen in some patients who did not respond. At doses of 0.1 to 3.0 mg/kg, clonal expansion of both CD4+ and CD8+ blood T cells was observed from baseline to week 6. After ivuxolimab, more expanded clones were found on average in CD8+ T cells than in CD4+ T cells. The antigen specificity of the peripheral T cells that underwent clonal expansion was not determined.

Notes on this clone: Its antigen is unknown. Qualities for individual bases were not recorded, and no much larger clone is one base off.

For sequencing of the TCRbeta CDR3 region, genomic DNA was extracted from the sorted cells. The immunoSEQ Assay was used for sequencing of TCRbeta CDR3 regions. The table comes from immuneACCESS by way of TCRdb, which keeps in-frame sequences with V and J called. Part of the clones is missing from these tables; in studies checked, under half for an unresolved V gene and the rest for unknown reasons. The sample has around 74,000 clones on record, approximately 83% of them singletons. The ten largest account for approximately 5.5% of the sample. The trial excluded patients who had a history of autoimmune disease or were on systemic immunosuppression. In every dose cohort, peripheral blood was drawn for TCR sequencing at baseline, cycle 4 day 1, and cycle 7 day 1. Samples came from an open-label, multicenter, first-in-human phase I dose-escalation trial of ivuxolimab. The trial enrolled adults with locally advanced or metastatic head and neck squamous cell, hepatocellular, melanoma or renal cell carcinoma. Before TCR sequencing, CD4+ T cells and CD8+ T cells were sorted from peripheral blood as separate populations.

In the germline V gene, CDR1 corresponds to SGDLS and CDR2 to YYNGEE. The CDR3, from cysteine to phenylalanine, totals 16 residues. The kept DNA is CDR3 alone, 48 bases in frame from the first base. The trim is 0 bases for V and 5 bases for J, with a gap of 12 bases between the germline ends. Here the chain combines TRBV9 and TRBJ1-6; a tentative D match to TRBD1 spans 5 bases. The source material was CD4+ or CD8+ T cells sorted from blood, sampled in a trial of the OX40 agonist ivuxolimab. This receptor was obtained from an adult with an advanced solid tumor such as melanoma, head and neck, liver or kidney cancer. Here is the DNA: TGTGCCAGCAGCGTAGGCGTTGGGGGGAATAATTCACCCCTCCACTTT. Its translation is CASSVGVGGNNSPLHF.